The text below deals with one T cell receptor beta chain. Antigen specificity is unknown. This entry belongs to a study of T cell repertoires in cytomegalovirus infection. Background on the study: A matching HLA type, together with CMV infection, was signaled by public TCR beta signatures. Study-wide results and caveats: Dominant in the ex vivo response were TCR beta clonotypes restricted by HLA-C and specific for CMV.

The CDR3 is 11 residues long. The germline gives CDR1 GTSNPN, CDR2 SVGIG (reference sequence). The V end was cut by 4 bases, the J end by 3 bases, with 5 bases between. A single record per CDR3 protein comes from TCRdb applying MiXCR to the reads. The repertoire holds 200,000 or so distinct CDR3 sequences, with about 38% as singletons. J is TRBJ2-3 and V is TRBV30; D not resolved. The sequence derives from a human donor in good health (CMV status not recorded). Some clones in this sample may be carry-over from other donors' samples. This material consisted of CD8+ T cells from cultured PBMCs, taken from culture after CMV antigen stimulation. CDR3 in DNA: TGTGCCTGGAAGGGTACAGATACGCAGTATTTT. The encoded protein is CAWKGTDTQYF.